These 27 T cell receptor beta chains came from one sample sequenced in a study of shared clonotypes between healthy human individuals. The table came from immunoSEQ multiplex PCR; TCRdb's copy has only in-frame clones and leaves some out. The table shows approximately 590,000 clones, with roughly 96% occurring only once. Naivety among CD8 cells was defined by CD45RO negativity and positive CCR7 selection, thereby excluding terminally differentiated effector memory CD45RA+ cells. Sequencing input: naive CD8+ T cells sorted from blood. The origin of the receptors is a woman aged 25 to 39 in good health.

The V call is TRBV19, the J call TRBJ2-1; no reliable D call. Germline V lookup: CDR1 LNHDA, CDR2 SQIVND (reference sequence). The CDR3 has 13 residues. With 3 bases removed from V and 8 bases from J, the gap between germline ends came to 11 bases. The CDR3: CASSMVGIYEQFF. CDR3 coding DNA: TGTGCCAGTAGTATGGTGGGAATCTATGAGCAGTTCTTC.

The rearrangement links TRBV7-8 to TRBJ2-7, with TRBD2 as a possible D gene (6 bases). Between the trimmed V and J ends, which lost 1 base and 5 bases, there was a span of 15 bases. CDR1 is SGHVS and CDR2 is FQNEAQ in the germline V gene. CDR3 size: 15 residues. As DNA, the CDR3 is TGTGCCAGCAGCTTAGTTCAGGGTCCTAGCGACGAGCAGTACTTC. Its protein product is CASSLVQGPSDEQYF. Drawing the rest from reference TRBV7-8 and TRBJ2-7, the complete variable domain is GAGVSQSPRYKVAKRGQDVALRCDPISGHVSLFWYQQALGQGPEFLTYFQNEAQLDKSGLPSDRFFAERPEGSVSTLKIQRTQQEDSAVYLCASSLVQGPSDEQYFGPGTRLTVT.

This chain joins TRBV28 and TRBJ1-1; D is unclear. The CDR3 contains 14 residues. The ends were cut back, 5 bases at V and 0 bases at J, with 10 bases in the middle. Germline values: CDR1 MDHEN, CDR2 SYDVKM. Written as DNA, the CDR3 is TGTGCCAGCAGTCTACCCGCCTTGAACACTGAAGCTTTCTTT. Encoded protein: CASSLPALNTEAFF.

The rearrangement joins TRBV5-6 to TRBJ2-7; D perhaps matches TRBD1 (5 bases). CDR3 size: 15 residues. Germline assignment: CDR1 SGHDT and CDR2 YYEEEE. V lost 1 base and J 3 bases, leaving 14 bases between the germline ends. The CDR3: CASSLQGYPNYEQYF. The CDR3 DNA reads as TGTGCCAGCAGCTTGCAGGGCTACCCTAACTACGAGCAGTACTTC.

This CDR3 reads CASSIDQEAMNTEAFF. CDR3 bases: TGTGCCAGTAGTATAGATCAAGAGGCCATGAACACTGAAGCTTTCTTT. This chain joins TRBV19 and TRBJ1-1, with no clear D. Germline CDR1 and CDR2: LNHDA and SQIVND (reference sequence). Trimming cost V 0 bases and J 0 bases, with 11 bases left between them. The CDR3 is made up of 16 amino acids.

CDR3 loop: CASSESLGTEAFF. The DNA for the CDR3 is TGCGCCAGCAGTGAGTCTTTAGGGACTGAAGCTTTCTTT. V is TRBV10-1 and J is TRBJ1-1; D is undetermined. The CDR3 is 13 residues long. Looked up from germline, CDR1 is WNHNN and CDR2 is SYGVQD (reference sequence). Trimming stripped 0 bases from V and 5 bases from J, with 7 bases between.

This clone was observed once. V is TRBV27 and J is TRBJ2-1, with 8 bases matching TRBD2. Trimming removed 4 bases from V and 8 bases from J; junction bases left unmatched: 16. The CDR3 extends over 17 amino acids. The germline V gene encodes CDR1 MNHEY and CDR2 SMNVEV (reference sequence). This CDR3 is CASSYPSSSGSRYEQFF. CDR3 bases: TGTGCCAGCAGTTATCCCTCCTCCAGCGGGAGTAGGTATGAGCAGTTCTTC.

V and J are TRBV30 and TRBJ2-5; D is ambiguous. Near its end, the DNA agrees better with TRBJ2-7, so the J call may be wrong. CDR1 is GTSNPN and CDR2 is SVGIG in the germline V gene (reference sequence). CDR3 length equals 13 residues. For the CDR3, the DNA is TGTGCCTGGAAGGGTCTTCCCTCCTACGAGCAGTACTTC. It codes for CAWKGLPSYEQYF.

This clone was seen a single time. This chain connects TRBV28 to TRBJ2-5, with D unclear. The J call may be incorrect, as the DNA end agrees better with TRBJ2-7. This CDR3 spans 15 amino acids. Germline V gene lookup returns CDR1 MDHEN and CDR2 SYDVKM. For the CDR3, the DNA is TGTGCCAGCAGTTCTCTAGGCGGTCGCTCCTACGAGCAGTACTTC. It encodes CASSSLGGRSYEQYF.

The chain employs TRBV4-1 and TRBJ1-2; D not certain. The CDR3 is 14 residues long. CDR1 is MGHRA and CDR2 is YSYEKL in the germline V gene. V lost 1 base and J lost 12, with 18 bases in between. DNA of the CDR3: TGCGCCAGCAGCCAAGGGACCACGCGAAGTTTCAACACCTTC. Translating gives CASSQGTTRSFNTF.

As for this clone: The same CDR3 also results from other DNA sequences found in this sample. The gene calls are TRBV11-2 and TRBJ2-7; 10 bases are shared with TRBD1. V trimming: 4 bases; J trimming: 1 base; junction bases outside the gene matches: 1. The CDR3 runs 14 residues. Germline CDR1 reads SGHAT; CDR2 reads FQNNGV. CDR3 loop: CASSWDRGSYEQYF. The CDR3 DNA reads as TGTGCCAGCAGCTGGGACAGGGGATCCTACGAGCAGTACTTC.

V is TRBV28 and J is TRBJ1-1, with 9 positions matching TRBD1. The CDR3 is 14 residues long. Germline CDR1 MDHEN, CDR2 SYDVKM. J gave up 4 bases and V 5 bases, and 5 bases lay outside the gene matches. The chain's CDR3 is CASSGDRVITEAFF. In DNA, the CDR3 is TGTGCCAGCAGTGGGGACAGGGTGATCACTGAAGCTTTCTTT.

This chain links TRBV10-2 with TRBJ2-7, with 8 bases identical to TRBD2. The V gene end was trimmed by 6 bases and the J gene end by 4 bases; junction bases not matched to a gene: 2. The CDR3 contains 12 residues. Germline V gives CDR1 WSHSY, CDR2 SAAADI. The CDR3 here is CASRTSVYEQYF. The DNA of the CDR3 is TGCGCCAGCAGGACTAGCGTTTACGAGCAGTACTTC.

This chain uses TRBV9 with TRBJ2-2, with 7 bases identical to TRBD1. This CDR3 region has 14 residues. The V gene's germline CDR1 is SGDLS and CDR2 YYNGEE. V lost 3 bases to trimming and J lost 5 bases; unmatched junction nucleotides: 4. The CDR3 sequence is CASSGQGGTGELFF. The CDR3 nucleotides are TGTGCCAGCAGCGGACAGGGTGGAACCGGGGAGCTGTTTTTT.

The chain has TRBV5-6 and TRBJ1-1; D uncertain. The CDR3 is 14 residues long. Germline values: CDR1 SGHDT, CDR2 YYEEEE. Trimming shortened V by 0 bases and J by 2 bases, and 8 bases separated the two germline ends. The CDR3 protein is CASSLEAVNTEAFF. DNA for the CDR3: TGTGCCAGCAGCTTGGAGGCAGTCAACACTGAAGCTTTCTTT. The full variable domain, in which reference TRBV5-6 and TRBJ1-1 provide the parts outside the CDR3, is DAGVTQSPTHLIKTRGQQVTLRCSPKSGHDTVSWYQQALGQGPQFIFQYYEEEERQRGNFPDRFSGHQFPNYSSELNVNALLLGDSALYLCASSLEAVNTEAFFGQGTRLTVV.

V usage is TRBV7-9 and J usage is TRBJ2-5; 9 nucleotides align to TRBD2. In germline, CDR1 is SEHNR, CDR2 FQNEAQ (reference sequence). The trim removed 3 bases at V and 4 bases at J, leaving 6 bases unmatched. CDR3 length equals 15 residues. The chain's CDR3 is CASSFLAGDLETQYF. The CDR3 region has the DNA TGTGCCAGCAGCTTTTTAGCGGGAGACCTAGAGACCCAGTACTTC. Combining the CDR3 with reference TRBV7-9 and TRBJ2-5 gives the whole variable domain DTGVSQNPRHKITKRGQNVTFRCDPISEHNRLYWYRQTLGQGPEFLTYFQNEAQLEKSRLLSDRFSAERPKGSFSTLEIQRTEQGDSAMYLCASSFLAGDLETQYFGPGTRLLVL.

The rearrangement uses TRBV28 and TRBJ2-2; tentatively, D is TRBD1 (5 bases). V was clipped by 7 bases and J by 0 bases, with 18 bases between them. Germline values: CDR1 MDHEN, CDR2 SYDVKM. The CDR3 totals 17 residues. Here the CDR3 reads CASMGRASTANTGELFF. In DNA, the CDR3 is TGTGCCAGCATGGGCAGGGCGAGTACTGCGAACACCGGGGAGCTGTTTTTT.

The chain couples TRBV7-8 to TRBJ2-7; tentatively, D is TRBD2 (6 bases). The CDR3 has 16 residues. V was pared by 4 bases and J by 1 base, with 17 bases between. In germline, CDR1 is SGHVS, CDR2 FQNEAQ. CDR3 nucleotide sequence: TGTGCCAGCAGCTACTCAAGCGGGTCCGTGTCCTACGAGCAGTACTTC. This sequence encodes CASSYSSGSVSYEQYF. The entire variable domain, with the rest obtained from reference TRBV7-8 and TRBJ2-7, is as follows: GAGVSQSPRYKVAKRGQDVALRCDPISGHVSLFWYQQALGQGPEFLTYFQNEAQLDKSGLPSDRFFAERPEGSVSTLKIQRTQQEDSAVYLCASSYSSGSVSYEQYFGPGTRLTVT.

The rearrangement links TRBV27 to TRBJ1-4, with no clear D. Germline CDR1 reads MNHEY; CDR2 reads SMNVEV (reference sequence). V lost 3 bases to trimming and J lost 7 bases, with 15 bases between them. The CDR3 runs 15 residues. The CDR3 region is CASSLEGTHVEKLFF. The CDR3 bases are TGTGCCAGCAGTTTGGAAGGCACGCACGTTGAAAAACTGTTTTTT.

The V call is TRBV10-3, the J call TRBJ2-7; the D gene is possibly TRBD1 (7 bases). There are 15 residues in the CDR3. Trimming took off 6 bases at V and 2 bases at J, with 17 bases between the two ends. Per germline, CDR1 ENHRY and CDR2 SYGVKD. DNA of the CDR3: TGTGCCATCAGGGAGGGAGCTGACAGGGCCTACGAGCAGTACTTC. Amino acids: CAIREGADRAYEQYF.

The J gene is TRBJ2-7, the V gene TRBV5-1; D is possibly TRBD1 (6 bases). V dropped 4 bases and J dropped 6 bases, with 17 bases sitting between them. This CDR3 is 14 amino acids long. Germline V CDR1 and CDR2: SGHRS, YFSETQ. In DNA, the CDR3 is TGCGCCAGCAGCGGGGGACAAGGCCACGGCGAGCAGTACTTC. Encoded protein: CASSGGQGHGEQYF.

This clone was observed a single time. The gene calls are TRBV4-1 and TRBJ2-2; D perhaps matches TRBD2 (6 bases). This CDR3 is built from 17 residues. Germline V gene data show CDR1 as MGHRA and CDR2 as YSYEKL. Trimming removed 4 bases from V and 0 bases from J, with 15 bases in between. CDR3 sequence reads: CASSPLLKRANTGELFF. CDR3 DNA: TGCGCCAGCAGCCCGCTGTTGAAGCGGGCGAACACCGGGGAGCTGTTTTTT.

The V and J genes are TRBV25-1 and TRBJ2-7; D unresolved. The CDR3 has 10 residues. Germline loops: CDR1 MGHDK, CDR2 SYGVNS. Trimming stripped 5 bases from V and 4 bases from J, with 3 bases between. CDR3 region: CASSFYEQYF. The CDR3 nucleotides read TGTGCCAGCAGTTTTTACGAGCAGTACTTC.

The chain is built from TRBV2 and TRBJ2-7; TRBD1 aligns across 7 bases. Germline lookup yields CDR1 SNHLY and CDR2 FYNNEI. V lost 4 bases and J lost 3; bases outside the gene matches: 6. The CDR3 is 14 amino acids. For the CDR3, the DNA is TGTGCCAGCAGTGGAGGGGACAGCGACTACGAGCAGTACTTC. Its protein product is CASSGGDSDYEQYF.

V is TRBV23-1 and J is TRBJ2-7, with TRBD2 as a possible D gene (6 bases). TRBV23-1 is an ORF, and what it does is uncertain. This CDR3 has 17 residues. Trimming left V 2 bases short and J 6 bases short, with 23 bases between. This chain's CDR3 is CASSQRAPRAAGGEQYF. The CDR3, as DNA: TGCGCCAGCAGTCAACGCGCCCCCCGGGCCGCCGGGGGCGAGCAGTACTTC.

This rearrangement joins TRBV7-6 to TRBJ2-3; 10 bases are shared with TRBD2. This CDR3 has 16 amino acids. Germline V CDR1 and CDR2: SGHVS, FNYEAQ. Trimming removed 6 bases from V and 4 bases from J; junction bases left unmatched: 10. CDR3 DNA sequence: TGTGCCAGCAGATATACAGCGGGAGGGCCGTCAGATACGCAGTATTTT. This codes for CASRYTAGGPSDTQYF.

The chain links TRBV29-1 to TRBJ2-5, with no clear D. Matching the DNA end better, TRBJ2-7 makes the J call doubtful. Germline V lookup: CDR1 SQVTM, CDR2 ANQGSEA. CDR3 length: 14 amino acids. This chain's CDR3 is CSVEAGQTSYEQYF. In DNA, the CDR3 is TGCAGCGTTGAAGCGGGCCAGACATCCTACGAGCAGTACTTC.